These 32 T cell receptor beta chains originate from one sample sequenced in a study of response to subunit inactivated influenza vaccine. TCRdb re-derived calls from the RT-PCR reads in MiXCR, one entry per CDR3 protein. Of approximately 520,000 distinct CDR3 sequences detected, more than 15% appear once; the ten largest clones hold less than 4%. The sequences come from CD4+ T cells sorted from PBMCs, collected less than 30 months after vaccination. The receptors derive from a man between 50 and 70 years old who received an inactivated influenza vaccine.

For this clonotype: Germline is not matched at one junction end, which may reflect a read error. The gene calls are TRBV5-1 and TRBJ2-1; the match to TRBD1 covers 7 bases. Germline V gene sequence: CDR1 SGHRS, CDR2 YFSETQ. The CDR3 consists of 14 residues. DNA of the CDR3: TGCGCCAGCAGCTCGGGACAGCAATACAATAAGCAGTTCTTC. Protein sequence: CASSSGQQYNKQFF.

The chain uses TRBV6-1 and TRBJ2-3; TRBD2 matches 9 bases. Germline V gene lookup returns CDR1 MNHNS and CDR2 SASEGT. The CDR3 has 16 amino acids. The J segment lost 2 bases and the V segment lost 6 bases, leaving 9 bases of the junction unmatched. The CDR3 DNA follows: TGTGCCAGCAGGGATAGCGGGAGTCCCTACACAGATACGCAGTATTTT. Translated: CASRDSGSPYTDTQYF.

There are a few counts of this clonotype. This chain links TRBV7-2 with TRBJ1-3; D is unclear. CDR3 length equals 15 residues. The V end lost 0 bases, the J end lost 3 bases, and 9 bases lay between the germline ends. From germline, CDR1 is SGHTA and CDR2 FQGNSA. This CDR3 reads CASSLALSVGNTIYF. The CDR3 nucleotides are TGTGCCAGCAGCTTAGCGCTGTCGGTTGGAAACACCATATATTTT.

This chain joins TRBV12-5 and TRBJ2-1; D not resolved. CDR3 length: 13 amino acids. CDR1 is LGHNT and CDR2 is FRNRAP in the germline V gene. The V end was cut by 0 bases, the J end by 6 bases, with 6 bases between. The CDR3 DNA sequence: TGTGCTAGTGGTTTGGTACCGGGCAATGAGCAGTTCTTC. As protein: CASGLVPGNEQFF.

The rearrangement joins TRBV28 to TRBJ2-7; TRBD1 is a possible D gene (6 bases). Trimming stripped 2 bases from V and 5 bases from J, with 13 bases between. Germline V lookup: CDR1 MDHEN, CDR2 SYDVKM. The CDR3 spans 14 residues. The CDR3 sequence is CASSLLQGHHEQYF. For the CDR3, the DNA is TGTGCCAGCAGTTTACTACAGGGTCACCACGAGCAGTACTTC.

This clonotype came up a few times. For the CDR3, the DNA is TGTGCCAGCAGCGTTACGGCGGGATCGAACACCGGGGAGCTGTTTTTT. It is translated as CASSVTAGSNTGELFF. V gene TRBV9 combines with J gene TRBJ2-2, with D tentatively TRBD2 (6 bases). CDR3 length equals 16 residues. The V and J ends lost 2 bases and 0 bases respectively, with 11 bases between them. Germline CDR1 and CDR2: SGDLS and YYNGEE.

In its sample, this clonotype was seen many times. The chain uses TRBV7-9 and TRBJ2-7; the match to TRBD1 covers 8 bases. The ends lost 6 bases at V and 2 bases at J; junction bases unmatched: 6. This CDR3 is built from 14 residues. Germline values: CDR1 SEHNR, CDR2 FQNEAQ (reference sequence). The CDR3 DNA is TGTGCCAGCAGTGCCGGGACAGGTCCCTACGAGCAGTACTTC. Residues: CASSAGTGPYEQYF.

The chain has TRBV4-3 and TRBJ2-1, with 8 bases lining up with TRBD2. This CDR3 region has 15 residues. Germline lookup yields CDR1 LGHNA and CDR2 YSLEER. Trimming took 0 bases from V and 8 from J; bases not matched to a gene: 6. This CDR3 reads CASSQDLGLADEQFF. The CDR3 DNA reads as TGCGCCAGCAGCCAAGATCTAGGACTAGCCGATGAGCAGTTCTTC.

This clonotype was counted a few times. This rearrangement joins TRBV28 to TRBJ2-3; D unclear. Per the germline V gene, CDR1 is MDHEN and CDR2 is SYDVKM. This CDR3 has 15 amino acids. Trimming left V 4 bases short and J 9 bases short, with 20 bases between. The CDR3 nucleotides read TGTGCCAGCAGTTCTCAACCTACGACTCGTACCACGCAGTATTTT. It encodes CASSSQPTTRTTQYF.

This sequence joins TRBV6-1 and TRBJ2-5, with D possibly being TRBD2 (6 bases). Germline loops: CDR1 MNHNS, CDR2 SASEGT. V was clipped by 6 bases and J by 3 bases, with 17 bases between them. The CDR3 covers 15 residues. The CDR3 nucleotides read TGTGCCAGCAGGACCCTGGGACTGGGGGAAGAGACCCAGTACTTC. Amino acids: CASRTLGLGEETQYF.

There are a few counts of this clonotype. The rearrangement joins TRBV14 to TRBJ2-1; either TRBD1 or TRBD2 may supply D (5 bases each). Trimming left V 2 bases short and J 2 bases short, with 13 bases between. The CDR3 runs to 16 residues. Germline CDR1 is SGHDN and CDR2 is FVKESK. CDR3 DNA sequence: TGTGCCAGCAGCCAATTCTGGGGGAGTACCTACAATGAGCAGTTCTTC. Residues: CASSQFWGSTYNEQFF.

The chain carries TRBV20-1 and TRBJ2-1, with unresolved D. The ends were cut back, 1 base at V and 9 bases at J, with 10 bases in the middle. The CDR3 loop spans 12 amino acids. CDR1 DFQATT and CDR2 SNEGSKA come from the germline V gene (reference sequence). CDR3 bases: TGCAGTGCTAGAGCTTCTTGGGGTGAGCAGTTCTTC. Residues: CSARASWGEQFF.

This clonotype came up a few times. This chain joins TRBV7-9 and TRBJ2-1, with 12 positions matching TRBD1. CDR3 length equals 16 residues. The J segment lost 6 bases and the V segment lost 2 bases, leaving 5 bases of the junction unmatched. From germline, CDR1 is SEHNR and CDR2 FQNEAQ (reference sequence). Here the CDR3 DNA reads TGTGCCAGCAGCTTATCTGGGACAGGGGGCGGCAATGAGCAGTTCTTC. It translates to CASSLSGTGGGNEQFF. Full variable domain (remainder filled in from reference TRBV7-9 and TRBJ2-1): DTGVSQNPRHKITKRGQNVTFRCDPISEHNRLYWYRQTLGQGPEFLTYFQNEAQLEKSRLLSDRFSAERPKGSFSTLEIQRTEQGDSAMYLCASSLSGTGGGNEQFFGPGTRLTVL.

The rearrangement links TRBV12-3 or TRBV12-4 to TRBJ2-7, with D possibly TRBD1 on 6 matching bases. V was cut by 4 bases and J by 7 bases, with 14 bases left in between. This CDR3 has 13 amino acids. The CDR3 DNA is TGTGCCAGCAGTTCACAGGGTACGAGGGAGCAGTACTTC. The encoded protein is CASSSQGTREQYF.

This clonotype was found a few times. V usage is TRBV20-1 and J usage is TRBJ1-1; 12 positions match TRBD1. The length of the CDR3 is 14 residues. Germline V gene data show CDR1 as DFQATT and CDR2 as SNEGSKA (reference sequence). Trimming took 6 bases from V and 4 from J; bases not matched to a gene: 6. CDR3 sequence: CSAYWDRGPTEAFF. CDR3 nucleotide sequence: TGCAGTGCATACTGGGACAGGGGGCCCACTGAAGCTTTCTTT.

This clonotype was seen a single time. J is TRBJ1-2 and V is TRBV27; TRBD1 matches at 10 bases. Germline CDR1 is MNHEY and CDR2 is SMNVEV (reference sequence). After removal of 5 bases from V and 8 bases from J, the junction contained 5 bases not matched to a gene. This CDR3 contains 13 residues. CDR3 nucleotides: TGTGCCAGCAGTAGACAGGGGGCGCGGGGCTACACCTTC. It translates to CASSRQGARGYTF.

The chain combines TRBV29-1 with TRBJ2-1; no clear D gene. CDR1 SQVTM and CDR2 ANQGSEA come from the germline V gene. The CDR3 is 17 amino acids. V dropped 2 bases and J dropped 0 bases, with 17 bases sitting between them. DNA of the CDR3: TGCAGCGTTGAATGGCCGGCAGGATTCAGCTCCTACAATGAGCAGTTCTTC. Protein product: CSVEWPAGFSSYNEQFF.

The chain recombines TRBV6-2 or TRBV6-3 with TRBJ2-7; 9 nucleotides align to TRBD1. Germline CDR1 and CDR2: MNHEY and SVGEGT. Trimming at V came to 7 bases and at J to 3 bases, leaving 4 bases not matched to a gene. The CDR3 is 13 amino acids. The CDR3 region is CASISGQGYEQYF. DNA for the CDR3: TGTGCCAGCATCTCGGGACAGGGCTACGAGCAGTACTTC.

A single count supports this clonotype. The rearrangement links TRBV7-6 to TRBJ2-3; TRBD1 is a possible D gene (5 bases). Trimming pared 3 bases from V and 4 bases from J, leaving 14 bases between. CDR3 length: 15 amino acids. Germline V gene lookup returns CDR1 SGHVS and CDR2 FNYEAQ. The CDR3 sequence: CASSFYLTVADTQYF. Here the CDR3 DNA reads TGTGCCAGCAGCTTCTATTTGACAGTCGCAGATACGCAGTATTTT.

This clonotype was observed many times. The gene calls are TRBV6-5 and TRBJ2-3; no definite D call. Per germline, CDR1 MNHEY and CDR2 SVGAGI. There are 17 residues in the CDR3. The V gene lost 2 bases and the J gene lost 2 bases, with 17 bases spanning the gap. CDR3 region: CASSYDRAGTDTDTQYF. DNA of the CDR3: TGTGCCAGCAGTTACGATCGGGCAGGAACCGACACAGATACGCAGTATTTT.

There are a few counts of this clonotype. The chain couples TRBV20-1 to TRBJ2-5; D is unclear. V was shortened by 2 bases and J by 2 bases, with 15 bases between the two germline ends. The CDR3 has 15 amino acids. CDR1 and CDR2 (germline): DFQATT, SNEGSKA (reference sequence). The CDR3 DNA reads TGCAGTGCTAGACGTTGGATCTCCGCTCAAGAGACCCAGTACTTC. This gives the protein CSARRWISAQETQYF.

The rearrangement uses TRBV29-1 and TRBJ2-5; 8 bases are a match to TRBD2. The CDR3 contains 15 residues. J gave up 6 bases and V 0 bases, and 9 bases lay outside the gene matches. Germline loops: CDR1 SQVTM, CDR2 ANQGSEA. CDR3 bases: TGCAGCGTTGAAGATCCGGGAGGGTTTGCCAAGACCCAGTACTTC. Encoded protein: CSVEDPGGFAKTQYF. The variable domain in full, with the rest retrieved from reference TRBV29-1 and TRBJ2-5, is SAVISQKPSRDICQRGTSLTIQCQVDSQVTMMFWYRQQPGQSLTLIATANQGSEATYESGFVIDKFPISRPNLTFSTLTVSNMSPEDSSIYLCSVEDPGGFAKTQYFGPGTRLLVL.

V is TRBV5-4 and J is TRBJ2-3, with D possibly matching TRBD2 (5 bases). The ends were cut back, 3 bases at V and 8 bases at J, with 19 bases in the middle. The germline V gene encodes CDR1 SGHNT and CDR2 YYREEE (reference sequence). The CDR3 spans 15 residues. CDR3 sequence reads: CASSSGGGPPSTQYF. CDR3 DNA: TGTGCCAGCAGCTCTGGAGGAGGACCTCCATCTACGCAGTATTTT. Full variable domain (outside the CDR3, taken from reference TRBV5-4 and TRBJ2-3): ETGVTQSPTHLIKTRGQQVTLRCSSQSGHNTVSWYQQALGQGPQFIFQYYREEENGRGNFPPRFSGLQFPNYSSELNVNALELDDSALYLCASSSGGGPPSTQYFGPGTRLTVL.

This clonotype occurred a few times. This chain links TRBV28 with TRBJ2-3; D is uncertain. CDR3 size: 15 residues. Trimming left V 3 bases short and J 1 base short, with 11 bases between. The V gene's germline CDR1 is MDHEN and CDR2 SYDVKM. The CDR3 sequence: CASSFMAPRTDTQYF. CDR3 nucleotides: TGTGCCAGCAGTTTTATGGCTCCTCGCACAGATACGCAGTATTTT.

The chain uses TRBV6-2 or TRBV6-3 and TRBJ2-1; no definite D call. Germline V gene sequence: CDR1 MNHEY, CDR2 SVGEGT. V lost 5 bases and J 12 bases, leaving 17 bases between the germline ends. This CDR3 spans 13 amino acids. The CDR3 coding sequence is TGTGCCAGCAGTGGATACATGGCGATTTCGCAGTTCTTC. Protein: CASSGYMAISQFF.

This clonotype was observed a handful of times. The rearrangement joins TRBV4-3 to TRBJ1-1; D call uncertain. Germline assignment: CDR1 LGHNA and CDR2 YSLEER. V lost 4 bases to trimming and J lost 1 base, with 10 bases between them. The CDR3 contains 14 residues. The CDR3 region is CASSRLDGNTEAFF. The CDR3 bases are TGCGCCAGCAGCCGTTTGGACGGGAACACTGAAGCTTTCTTT.

The CDR3 protein is CASRTTHSYEQYF. The CDR3 DNA follows: TGTGCCAGCAGAACAACACACTCCTACGAGCAGTACTTC. This sequence joins TRBV27 and TRBJ2-7; D ambiguous. V lost 6 bases and J 0 bases, leaving 9 bases between the germline ends. This CDR3 is 13 amino acids long. Per germline, CDR1 MNHEY and CDR2 SMNVEV (reference sequence).

This clonotype was counted a few times. CDR3: CASRTNRGDEKLFF. CDR3 coding DNA: TGTGCCAGCAGAACCAATCGGGGCGATGAAAAACTGTTTTTT. The rearrangement joins TRBV6-1 to TRBJ1-4, with D perhaps matching TRBD1 (5 bases). CDR1 and CDR2 from the germline V gene are MNHNS and SASEGT. The CDR3 has 14 residues. V was pared by 6 bases and J by 6 bases, with 14 bases between.

This clonotype was detected a few times. The rearrangement uses TRBV19 and TRBJ1-1; D call uncertain. Trimming took off 5 bases at V and 4 bases at J, with 11 bases between the two ends. The CDR3 totals 13 residues. Looked up from germline, CDR1 is LNHDA and CDR2 is SQIVND (reference sequence). CDR3 protein: CASSAIRGTEAFF. CDR3 nucleotide sequence: TGTGCCAGTAGTGCGATACGGGGCACTGAAGCTTTCTTT.

This rearrangement joins TRBV29-1 to TRBJ2-3; 11 nucleotides agree with TRBD2. This CDR3 has 14 amino acids. Per the germline V gene, CDR1 is SQVTM and CDR2 is ANQGSEA. V lost 8 bases and J lost 2; bases outside the gene matches: 6. The CDR3 coding sequence is TGCAGCTTAAGTAGCGGGAGGGCCACAGATACGCAGTATTTT. Amino acids: CSLSSGRATDTQYF.

In this sample, this clonotype turned up many times. One end of the junction is discordant with germline, which a read error may explain. The chain couples TRBV5-1 to TRBJ2-7; D possibly corresponds to TRBD2 (6 bases). The germline V gene encodes CDR1 SGHRS and CDR2 YFSETQ. The CDR3 runs 14 residues. The DNA for the CDR3 is TGTGCCAGCAGTTTAGGAGGGAACTCCTACGAGCAGTACTTC. Encoded protein: CASSLGGNSYEQYF.

A few counts support this clonotype. This chain links TRBV7-2 with TRBJ2-2, with D perhaps TRBD2 (5 bases). The CDR3 sequence is 14 residues long. V lost 5 bases, J lost 7 bases, and 14 bases lay in between. Germline assignment: CDR1 SGHTA and CDR2 FQGNSA. The CDR3 is CASSQEAVIGELFF. CDR3 bases: TGTGCCAGCAGCCAGGAGGCCGTAATCGGGGAGCTGTTTTTT. Drawing the rest from reference TRBV7-2 and TRBJ2-2, the complete variable domain is GAGVSQSPSNKVTEKGKDVELRCDPISGHTALYWYRQSLGQGLEFLIYFQGNSAPDKSGLPSDRFSAERTGGSVSTLTIQRTQQEDSAVYLCASSQEAVIGELFFGEGSRLTVL.